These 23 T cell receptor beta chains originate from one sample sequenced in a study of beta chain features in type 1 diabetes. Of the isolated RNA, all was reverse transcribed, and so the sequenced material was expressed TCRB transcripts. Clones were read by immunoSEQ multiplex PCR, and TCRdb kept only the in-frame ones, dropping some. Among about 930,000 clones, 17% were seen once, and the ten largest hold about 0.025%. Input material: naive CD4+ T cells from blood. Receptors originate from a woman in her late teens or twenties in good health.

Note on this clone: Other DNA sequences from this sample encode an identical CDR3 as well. CDR3 in DNA: TGCGCCAGCAGCCAAGCCCTAAGTGGGGCCAACGTCCTGACTTTC. Its protein is CASSQALSGANVLTF. The rearrangement links TRBV4-3 to TRBJ2-6; D ambiguous. The V end lost 1 base, the J end lost 3 bases, and 7 bases lay between the germline ends. Germline V gives CDR1 LGHNA, CDR2 YSLEER. This CDR3 has 15 amino acids.

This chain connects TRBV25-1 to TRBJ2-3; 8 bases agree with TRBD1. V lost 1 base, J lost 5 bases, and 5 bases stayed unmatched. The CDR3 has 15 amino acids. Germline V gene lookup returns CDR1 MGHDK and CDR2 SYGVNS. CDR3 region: CASSELDREVDTQYF. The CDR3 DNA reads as TGTGCCAGCAGTGAATTGGACAGGGAGGTAGATACGCAGTATTTT.

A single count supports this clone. CDR3 DNA: TGTGCCATCACAACGGAATTTAACTATGGCTACACCTTC. Translating it yields CAITTEFNYGYTF. This chain links TRBV10-3 with TRBJ1-2; no clear D. The CDR3 covers 13 residues. The germline V gene has CDR1 ENHRY and CDR2 SYGVKD. V gave up 7 bases and J gave up 1 base, with 10 bases separating them.

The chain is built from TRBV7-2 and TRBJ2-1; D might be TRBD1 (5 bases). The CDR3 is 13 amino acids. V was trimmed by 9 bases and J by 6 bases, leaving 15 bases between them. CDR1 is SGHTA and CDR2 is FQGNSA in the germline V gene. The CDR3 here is CASKRGPLNEQFF. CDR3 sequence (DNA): TGTGCCAGTAAAAGGGGCCCCCTCAATGAGCAGTTCTTC.

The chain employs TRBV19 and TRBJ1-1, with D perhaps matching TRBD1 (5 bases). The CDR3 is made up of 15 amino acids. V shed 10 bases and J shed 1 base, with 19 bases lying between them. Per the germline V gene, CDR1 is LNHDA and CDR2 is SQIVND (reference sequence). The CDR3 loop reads CATRSGTAWNTEAFF. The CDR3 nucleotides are TGTGCCACCCGGTCCGGGACGGCCTGGAACACTGAAGCTTTCTTT.

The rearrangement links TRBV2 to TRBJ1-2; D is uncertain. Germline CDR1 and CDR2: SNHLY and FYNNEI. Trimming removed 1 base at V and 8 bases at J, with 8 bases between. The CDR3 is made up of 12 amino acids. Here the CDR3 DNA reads TGTGCCAGCAGTGAAGGCAGCTGGGGCTACACCTTC. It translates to CASSEGSWGYTF.

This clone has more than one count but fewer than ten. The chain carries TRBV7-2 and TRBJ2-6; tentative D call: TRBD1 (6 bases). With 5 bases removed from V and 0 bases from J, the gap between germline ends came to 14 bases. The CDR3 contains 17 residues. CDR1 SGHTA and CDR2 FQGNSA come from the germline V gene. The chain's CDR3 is CASSARQVYSGANVLTF. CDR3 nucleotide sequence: TGTGCCAGCAGCGCACGACAGGTCTACTCTGGGGCCAACGTCCTGACTTTC.

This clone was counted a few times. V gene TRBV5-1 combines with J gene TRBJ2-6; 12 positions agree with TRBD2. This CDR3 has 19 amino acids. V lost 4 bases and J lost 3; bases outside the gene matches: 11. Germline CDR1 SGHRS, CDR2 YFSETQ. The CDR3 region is CASSPYTSGGTGGANVLTF. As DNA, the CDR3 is TGCGCCAGCAGCCCGTACACTAGCGGGGGGACCGGTGGGGCCAACGTCCTGACTTTC.

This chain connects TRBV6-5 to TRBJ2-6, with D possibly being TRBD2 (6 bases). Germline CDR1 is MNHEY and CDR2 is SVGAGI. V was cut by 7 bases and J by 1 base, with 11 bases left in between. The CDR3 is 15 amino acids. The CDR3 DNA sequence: TGTGCCAGCAACCCCGGGGGTTCTGGGGCCAACGTCCTGACTTTC. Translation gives CASNPGGSGANVLTF.

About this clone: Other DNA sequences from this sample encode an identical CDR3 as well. The DNA for the CDR3 is TGCGCCAGCAGCTTGGATCCGGCTTACGAGCAGTACTTC. Protein product: CASSLDPAYEQYF. The chain carries TRBV5-1 and TRBJ2-7; D gene unclear. The germline V gene encodes CDR1 SGHRS and CDR2 YFSETQ. V dropped 0 bases and J dropped 4 bases, with 8 bases sitting between them. The CDR3 totals 13 residues.

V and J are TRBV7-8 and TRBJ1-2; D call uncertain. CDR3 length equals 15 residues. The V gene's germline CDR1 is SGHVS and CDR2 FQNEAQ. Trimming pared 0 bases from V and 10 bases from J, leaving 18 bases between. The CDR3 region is CASSLAAREGSLYTF. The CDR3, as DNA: TGTGCCAGCAGCTTAGCAGCTAGGGAGGGTTCGCTCTACACCTTC.

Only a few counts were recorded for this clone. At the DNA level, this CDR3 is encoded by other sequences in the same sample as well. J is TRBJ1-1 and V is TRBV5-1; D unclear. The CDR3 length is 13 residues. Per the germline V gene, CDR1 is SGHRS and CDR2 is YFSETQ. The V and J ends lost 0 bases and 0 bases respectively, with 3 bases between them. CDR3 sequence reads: CASSLVVNTEAFF. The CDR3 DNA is TGCGCCAGCAGCTTGGTAGTGAACACTGAAGCTTTCTTT.

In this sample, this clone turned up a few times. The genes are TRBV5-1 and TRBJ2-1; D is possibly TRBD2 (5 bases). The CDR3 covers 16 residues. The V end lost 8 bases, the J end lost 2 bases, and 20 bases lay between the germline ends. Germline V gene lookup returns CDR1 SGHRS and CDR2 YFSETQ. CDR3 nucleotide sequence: TGCGCCAGTAACAGAAACCAGAGGGTCCCCTACAATGAGCAGTTCTTC. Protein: CASNRNQRVPYNEQFF.

The CDR3 region has the DNA TGCAGCGTTGAAGATTTTGGGGAGGCCTACAATGAGCAGTTCTTC. It specifies CSVEDFGEAYNEQFF. The gene calls are TRBV29-1 and TRBJ2-1; tentative D call: TRBD2 (6 bases). The germline V and J ends were trimmed by 0 bases and 2 bases, with 11 bases remaining between them. The V gene's germline CDR1 is SQVTM and CDR2 ANQGSEA. CDR3 length: 15 residues.

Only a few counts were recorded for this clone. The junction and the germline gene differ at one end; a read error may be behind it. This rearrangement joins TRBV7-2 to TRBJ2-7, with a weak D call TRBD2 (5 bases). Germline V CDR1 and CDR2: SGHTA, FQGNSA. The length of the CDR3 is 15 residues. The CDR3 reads CASSRMIGSVYEQYF. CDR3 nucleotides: TGCGCCAGCAGCCGGATGATTGGGAGTGTGTACGAGCAGTACTTC.

The CDR3 loop reads CASSTGDRYTEAFF. DNA for the CDR3: TGTGCCAGCAGTACCGGGGACAGATACACTGAAGCTTTCTTT. The rearrangement uses TRBV28 and TRBJ1-1; 7 nucleotides line up with TRBD1. The trim removed 5 bases at V and 3 bases at J, leaving 6 bases unmatched. This CDR3 has 14 amino acids. In germline, CDR1 is MDHEN, CDR2 SYDVKM.

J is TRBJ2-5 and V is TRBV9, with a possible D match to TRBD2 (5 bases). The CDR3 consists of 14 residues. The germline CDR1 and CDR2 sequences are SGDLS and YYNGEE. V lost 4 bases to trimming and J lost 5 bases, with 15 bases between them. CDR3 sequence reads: CASSFPSGDETQYF. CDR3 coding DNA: TGTGCCAGCAGCTTTCCAAGCGGCGATGAGACCCAGTACTTC.

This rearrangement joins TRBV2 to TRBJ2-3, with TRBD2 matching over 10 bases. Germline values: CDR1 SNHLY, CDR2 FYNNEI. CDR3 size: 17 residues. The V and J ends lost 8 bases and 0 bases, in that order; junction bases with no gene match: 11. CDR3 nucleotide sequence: TGTGCCAGCGCGTGGACTAGCGGCCGACCTAGCACAGATACGCAGTATTTT. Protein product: CASAWTSGRPSTDTQYF.

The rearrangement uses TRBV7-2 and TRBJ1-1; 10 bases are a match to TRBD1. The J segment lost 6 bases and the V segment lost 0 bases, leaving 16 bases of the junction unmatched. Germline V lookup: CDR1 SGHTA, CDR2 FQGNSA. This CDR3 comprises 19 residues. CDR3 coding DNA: TGTGCCAGCAGCTTAGCGCTCGGGACAGGGGACCTCGTACGCGCTGAAGCTTTCTTT. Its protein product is CASSLALGTGDLVRAEAFF. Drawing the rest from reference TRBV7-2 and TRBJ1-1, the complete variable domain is GAGVSQSPSNKVTEKGKDVELRCDPISGHTALYWYRQSLGQGLEFLIYFQGNSAPDKSGLPSDRFSAERTGGSVSTLTIQRTQQEDSAVYLCASSLALGTGDLVRAEAFFGQGTRLTVV.

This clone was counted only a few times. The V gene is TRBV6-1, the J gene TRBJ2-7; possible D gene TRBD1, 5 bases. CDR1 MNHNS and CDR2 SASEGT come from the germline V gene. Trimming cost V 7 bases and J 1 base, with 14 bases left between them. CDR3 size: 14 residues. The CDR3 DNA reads TGTGCCAGCACAGGGTCGGGCGGATCCTACGAGCAGTACTTC. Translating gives CASTGSGGSYEQYF.

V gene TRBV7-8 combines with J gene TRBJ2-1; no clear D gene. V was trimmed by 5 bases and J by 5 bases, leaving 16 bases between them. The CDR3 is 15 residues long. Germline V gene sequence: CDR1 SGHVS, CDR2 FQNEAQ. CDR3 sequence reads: CASSHPTTAHNEQFF. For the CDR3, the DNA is TGTGCCAGCAGCCACCCGACCACGGCCCACAATGAGCAGTTCTTC.

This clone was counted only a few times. The CDR3 spells CASSTRTGEETQYF. The CDR3 nucleotides read TGTGCCAGCAGCACACGGACAGGGGAGGAGACCCAGTACTTC. The V gene is TRBV5-4, the J gene TRBJ2-5; TRBD1 aligns across 9 bases. The CDR3 runs 14 residues. Per germline, CDR1 SGHNT and CDR2 YYREEE (reference sequence). V shed 4 bases, J shed 5 bases, and the junction held 6 bases outside the gene matches. Looking up the rest from reference TRBV5-4 and TRBJ2-5 gives the full variable domain: ETGVTQSPTHLIKTRGQQVTLRCSSQSGHNTVSWYQQALGQGPQFIFQYYREEENGRGNFPPRFSGLQFPNYSSELNVNALELDDSALYLCASSTRTGEETQYFGPGTRLLVL.

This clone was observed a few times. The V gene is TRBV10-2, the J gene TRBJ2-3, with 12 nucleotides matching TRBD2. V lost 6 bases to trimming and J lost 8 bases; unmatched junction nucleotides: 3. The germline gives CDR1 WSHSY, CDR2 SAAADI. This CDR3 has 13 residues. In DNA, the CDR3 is TGCGCCAGCAGGGCGACTAGCGGGAGTACGCAGTATTTT. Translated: CASRATSGSTQYF.